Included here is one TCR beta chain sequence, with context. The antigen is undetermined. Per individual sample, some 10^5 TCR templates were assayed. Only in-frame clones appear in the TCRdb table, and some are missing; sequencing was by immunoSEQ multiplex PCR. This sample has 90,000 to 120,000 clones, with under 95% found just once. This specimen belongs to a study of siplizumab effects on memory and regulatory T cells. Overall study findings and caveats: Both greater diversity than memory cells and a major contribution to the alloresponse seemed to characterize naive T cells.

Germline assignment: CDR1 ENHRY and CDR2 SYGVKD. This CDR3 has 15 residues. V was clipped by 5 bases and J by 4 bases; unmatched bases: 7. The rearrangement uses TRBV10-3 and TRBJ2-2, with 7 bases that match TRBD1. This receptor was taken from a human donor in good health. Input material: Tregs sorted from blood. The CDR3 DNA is TGTGCCATCAGTTTTACAGGGGTCGGCACCGGGGAGCTGTTTTTT. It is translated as CAISFTGVGTGELFF.